The table lists the clone carrying this T cell receptor beta chain with many counts. Antigen: not known. Germline V gives CDR1 SGHRS, CDR2 YFSETQ. Trimming stripped 3 bases from V and 12 bases from J, with 16 bases between. This CDR3 comprises 14 residues. This sample was taken from a study of T cells in Graves' hyperthyroidism and ophthalmopathy. Study in general: Sampling of peripheral blood happened at initial diagnosis, prior to any treatment. Regarding the study as a whole: In blood, most of the thyroid clonotypes expanded above 0.001 were also present.

Amplified TCR beta CDR3 regions derived from RNA transcripts. During a first-round RT-PCR of the TCR CDR3, the HTBI primer set was used. TCRdb re-derived calls from the multiplex PCR reads in MiXCR, one entry per CDR3 protein. This table has about 500,000 distinct CDR3 sequences, 17% appearing once. The source of this sequence is a woman in her late teens or twenties with Graves' ophthalmopathy. Input material: blood. The chain combines TRBV5-1 with TRBJ1-6, with D unclear. The CDR3 reads CASSSPTYRGPLHF. The CDR3 DNA follows: TGCGCCAGCAGCTCGCCTACATACCGCGGACCCCTCCACTTT.